This T cell receptor (beta chain) was sequenced during a study of response to subunit inactivated influenza vaccine. This CDR3 is 14 amino acids long. Germline V gives CDR1 LNHNV, CDR2 YYDKDF (reference sequence). Trimming stripped 2 bases from V and 3 bases from J, with 11 bases between. MiXCR was run by TCRdb on the RT-PCR reads, yielding one entry per CDR3 protein. Of more than 500,000 distinct CDR3 sequences listed, over 9% were seen once; the top ten hold approximately 11%. The same data also went into a second study, on T cells expressing NK-cell markers. As that study records: cDNA encoding TCR beta was synthesized via 5'RACE template switching incorporating UMIs.

The chain couples TRBV15 to TRBJ2-7; D may be TRBD2 (5 bases). This TCR was recovered from a man aged 45-65 years who received an inactivated influenza vaccine. This sample comprised PBMCs from blood, obtained on the day of vaccination. CDR3 sequence: CATSRSRVHYEQYF. The CDR3 coding sequence is TGTGCCACCAGCAGATCGCGGGTCCACTACGAGCAGTACTTC.